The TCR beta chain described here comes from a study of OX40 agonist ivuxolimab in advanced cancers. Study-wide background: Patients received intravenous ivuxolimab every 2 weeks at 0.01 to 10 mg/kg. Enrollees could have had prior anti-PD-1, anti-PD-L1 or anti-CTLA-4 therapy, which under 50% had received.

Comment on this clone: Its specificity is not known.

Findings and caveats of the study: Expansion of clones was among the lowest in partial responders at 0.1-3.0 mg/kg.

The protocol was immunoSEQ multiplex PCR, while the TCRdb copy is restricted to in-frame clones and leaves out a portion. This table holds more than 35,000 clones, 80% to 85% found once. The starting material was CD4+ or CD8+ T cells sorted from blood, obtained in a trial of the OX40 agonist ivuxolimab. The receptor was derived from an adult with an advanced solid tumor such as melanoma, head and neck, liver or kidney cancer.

CDR3 sequence (DNA): TGCGCCAGCAGCCAAGATGACAGGCCCGGTCAGCCCCAGCATTTT. Translation gives CASSQDDRPGQPQHF. V is TRBV4-1 and J is TRBJ1-5; possibly TRBD1 for D (6 bases). Trimming removed 0 bases from V and 6 bases from J, with 12 bases in between. CDR3 length: 15 residues. Germline CDR1 reads MGHRA; CDR2 reads YSYEKL.